These 21 T cell receptor beta chains were all obtained from the same sample, sequenced in a study of Graves' ophthalmopathy and Graves' hyperthyroidism (dated by TCRdb to between 2017 and 2018). The data were produced on an Illumina HiSeq 2000. For repertoire sequencing, the TCR beta CDR3 regions were amplified from RNA transcripts. The first round of RT-PCR was done with HTBI primers and the Qiagen OneStep RT-PCR kit, and was followed by a second round of multiplex PCR, then size selection and purification. TCRdb took the public reads, trimmed them with fastp at Q25, ran MiXCR for clone calling and kept in-frame beta chains. Each CDR3 protein gets just one entry, which takes the most common genes and DNA from the rows behind it. The sample table contains about half a million distinct CDR3 sequences; only one count was recorded for around an eighth of them. The biggest ten clones account for over 7.5% of the sample.

Sample: blood. The receptors were gathered from a woman under 40 with Graves' ophthalmopathy. Donor details come from another sample of the same person, matched by shared clones.

This clonotype was found many times. V is TRBV5-1 and J is TRBJ2-7; D is perhaps TRBD2 (5 bases). In germline, CDR1 is SGHRS, CDR2 YFSETQ. This CDR3 has 15 amino acids. V was clipped by 2 bases and J by 0 bases, with 12 bases between them. As DNA, the CDR3 is TGCGCCAGCAGCTTCGGAGCGGTTAACTCCTACGAGCAGTACTTC. Its translation is CASSFGAVNSYEQYF. Complete variable domain (other parts from reference TRBV5-1 and TRBJ2-7): KAGVTQTPRYLIKTRGQQVTLSCSPISGHRSVSWYQQTPGQGLQFLFEYFSETQRNKGNFPGRFSGRQFSNSRSEMNVSTLELGDSALYLCASSFGAVNSYEQYFGPGTRLTVT.

This clonotype was recorded many times. The V and J genes are TRBV5-1 and TRBJ2-7, with TRBD1 identical over 10 bases. CDR3 size: 16 residues. CDR1 and CDR2 from the germline V gene are SGHRS and YFSETQ. V gave up 0 bases and J gave up 1 base; unmatched junction bases: 4. CDR3 protein: CASSLERTGGSYEQYF. The CDR3 DNA follows: TGCGCCAGCAGCTTGGAGAGGACAGGGGGGTCCTACGAGCAGTACTTC.

This clonotype was picked up many times. This chain connects TRBV6-1 to TRBJ2-7, with a tentative D call TRBD2 (5 bases). Germline CDR1 MNHNS, CDR2 SASEGT. The V gene lost 6 bases and the J gene lost 1 base, with 16 bases spanning the gap. The CDR3 runs 15 residues. In nucleotides, the CDR3 is TGTGCCAGCAGGGCCGAAGAGGGCAGGTCCTACGAGCAGTACTTC. Translated, it gives CASRAEEGRSYEQYF.

This clonotype was seen a handful of times. The CDR3 here is CSAGLIQETQYF. As DNA, the CDR3 is TGCAGCGCGGGGCTAATCCAAGAGACCCAGTACTTC. V is TRBV20-1 and J is TRBJ2-5, with D possibly matching TRBD2 (6 bases). In germline, CDR1 is DFQATT, CDR2 SNEGSKA (reference sequence). This CDR3 contains 12 residues.

The chain is built from TRBV5-1 and TRBJ2-5, with 9 bases matching TRBD1. The CDR3 is made up of 18 amino acids. Germline CDR1 and CDR2: SGHRS and YFSETQ. J gave up 1 base and V 4 bases, and 14 bases lay outside the gene matches. The CDR3, as DNA: TGCGCCAGCAGCCCCCAATGGGGACAGGGTTTAGTCCAAGAGACCCAGTACTTC. This gives the protein CASSPQWGQGLVQETQYF.

This clonotype was detected ten times or more. The chain couples TRBV3-1 to TRBJ2-5; 12 bases map to TRBD2. V gave up 4 bases and J gave up 5 bases; unmatched junction bases: 5. CDR1 is LGHDT, CDR2 YNNKEL, per germline (reference sequence). The CDR3 consists of 15 residues. DNA of the CDR3: TGTGCCAGCAGCCCCGGACTAGCGGGAAGTGAGACCCAGTACTTC. The encoded protein is CASSPGLAGSETQYF.

This clonotype was seen many times. CDR3 coding DNA: TGTGCCAGCAGTATAAACAGAGTCAATGAAGCTTTCTTT. It translates to CASSINRVNEAFF. The rearrangement links TRBV6-1 to TRBJ1-1; D unresolved. CDR3 length: 13 amino acids. The germline gives CDR1 MNHNS, CDR2 SASEGT. With 5 bases removed from V and 7 bases from J, the gap between germline ends came to 14 bases.

This clonotype occurred many times. The V gene is TRBV4-1, the J gene TRBJ2-6; possibly TRBD1 or TRBD2 for D (5 bases each). Per germline, CDR1 MGHRA and CDR2 YSYEKL. The CDR3 has 16 residues. Trimming removed 0 bases at V and 12 bases at J, with 18 bases between. This chain's CDR3 is CASSQDPSTGALVLTF. DNA for the CDR3: TGCGCCAGCAGCCAAGATCCTTCGACCGGGGCCCTCGTCCTGACTTTC.

This clonotype showed up just a few times. The chain has TRBV9 and TRBJ1-5, with a possible D match to TRBD1 (6 bases). The germline V and J ends were trimmed by 0 bases and 3 bases, with 13 bases remaining between them. This CDR3 has 16 residues. The V gene's germline CDR1 is SGDLS and CDR2 YYNGEE. The CDR3 sequence is CASSVGGGGVNQPQHF. DNA for the CDR3: TGTGCCAGCAGCGTAGGGGGAGGGGGGGTCAATCAGCCCCAGCATTTT.

This clonotype was detected only a few times. This may arise from a read error, as a much more abundant clone is one base away. The gene calls are TRBV28 and TRBJ1-2; D might be TRBD1 (5 bases). The V gene's germline CDR1 is MDHEN and CDR2 SYDVKM. The CDR3 extends over 12 amino acids. Deletions cut 1 base from V and 12 bases from J, with 12 bases between. This chain's CDR3 is CASSLFRQGHTF. The CDR3 nucleotides are TGTGCCAGCAGTTTATTTCGGCAGGGCCACACCTTC.

This clonotype was found a few times. An end of the junction differs from the germline gene, which may be a read error. The chain joins TRBV20-1 to TRBJ2-7; D remains ambiguous. The CDR3 runs 13 residues. The germline gives CDR1 DFQATT, CDR2 SNEGSKA (reference sequence). The CDR3 nucleotides read TGCAGTGCCCTTAAAGTGACCCACTACGATCAGTACTTC. The encoded protein is CSALKVTHYDQYF.

Ten or more counts support this clonotype. This rearrangement joins TRBV20-1 to TRBJ1-3; tentative D call: TRBD1 (5 bases). The CDR3 totals 14 residues. Trimming cost V 3 bases and J 7 bases, with 16 bases left between them. From germline, CDR1 is DFQATT and CDR2 SNEGSKA (reference sequence). In nucleotides, the CDR3 is TGCAGTGCTAGTCGATGGGGGGGAGGGAACACCATATATTTT. Protein sequence: CSASRWGGGNTIYF.

V and J are TRBV28 and TRBJ1-5; 12 bases agree with TRBD1. Germline-derived CDR1 and CDR2 are MDHEN and SYDVKM. V shed 4 bases and J 6 bases; nucleotides not matched to a gene: 4. The CDR3 is made up of 15 amino acids. The CDR3 loop is CASSSGTGGFQPQHF. The DNA for the CDR3 is TGTGCCAGCAGTTCCGGGACAGGGGGCTTTCAGCCCCAGCATTTT.

This clonotype was counted at least ten times. V gene TRBV20-1 combines with J gene TRBJ2-7, with TRBD1 identical over 8 bases. Germline lookup yields CDR1 DFQATT and CDR2 SNEGSKA (reference sequence). This CDR3 spans 15 amino acids. J lost 2 bases, V lost 1 base, and 7 bases had no gene match. The CDR3 coding sequence is TGCAGTGCTAGAGCCCGGACAGGGAGCACCTACGAGCAGTACTTC. Protein: CSARARTGSTYEQYF.

There are a few counts of this clonotype. V gene TRBV30 combines with J gene TRBJ2-2, with 8 bases fitting TRBD2. This CDR3 has 17 residues. With V trimmed by 2 bases and J by 3 bases, 11 bases remained unmatched. Germline V CDR1 and CDR2: GTSNPN, SVGIG (reference sequence). The CDR3 protein is CAWSTARTSKHTGELFF. The CDR3, as DNA: TGTGCCTGGAGTACCGCCAGGACTAGCAAGCACACCGGGGAGCTGTTTTTT.

This chain links TRBV20-1 with TRBJ2-5; 10 positions agree with TRBD2. The V gene end was trimmed by 2 bases and the J gene end by 5 bases; junction bases not matched to a gene: 5. This CDR3 has 14 residues. The V gene's germline CDR1 is DFQATT and CDR2 SNEGSKA (reference sequence). CDR3 amino acids: CSARYSGGRETQYF. In DNA form, the CDR3 reads TGCAGTGCTAGATATAGCGGGGGGAGGGAGACCCAGTACTTC.

The CDR3 nucleotides are TGTGCCAGCAGCCTCCGGACAGGGGGGAACACCGGGGAGCTGTTTTTT. Translated, it gives CASSLRTGGNTGELFF. The rearrangement joins TRBV3-1 to TRBJ2-2; 10 positions agree with TRBD1. The CDR3 is made up of 16 amino acids. The V gene's germline CDR1 is LGHDT and CDR2 YNNKEL (reference sequence). After removal of 4 bases from V and 1 base from J, the junction contained 3 bases not matched to a gene.

Ten or more counts support this clonotype. The genes are TRBV12-3 or TRBV12-4 and TRBJ1-3; D is perhaps TRBD1 (5 bases). This CDR3 spans 14 amino acids. Trimming cost V 6 bases and J 4 bases, with 13 bases left between them. CDR3 DNA: TGTGCCAGCAGGTGGGGCTCGACCGGAAACACCATATATTTT. Translating it yields CASRWGSTGNTIYF.

This chain connects TRBV11-2 to TRBJ2-7; 14 nucleotides align to TRBD2. This CDR3 has 16 residues. CDR1 is SGHAT and CDR2 is FQNNGV in the germline V gene. V was pared by 4 bases and J by 2 bases, with 4 bases of the junction left unmatched. This CDR3 is CASSWTSGRFTYEQYF. The CDR3 DNA follows: TGTGCCAGCAGCTGGACTAGCGGGAGGTTCACCTACGAGCAGTACTTC.

The sample holds a few counts of this clonotype. This chain links TRBV29-1 with TRBJ2-7, with D perhaps assigned TRBD1 or TRBD2 (5 bases each). Trimming took 6 bases from V and 3 from J, leaving 15 bases between them. Germline assignment: CDR1 SQVTM and CDR2 ANQGSEA. This CDR3 region has 13 residues. Here the CDR3 DNA reads TGCAGCGTCCTTGGGGACCCTAACTACGAGCAGTACTTC. This translates into CSVLGDPNYEQYF.

Concerning this clonotype: The CDR3 does not end in the conserved phenylalanine or tryptophan, so this is likely a read error. The limits of the CDR3 on the DNA are not certain, so only TCRdb's listed CDR3 is given. V usage is TRBV20-1 and J usage is TRBJ2-5. The CDR3 region is 11 residues in length, termini included. Per the germline V gene, CDR1 is DFQATT and CDR2 is SNEGSKA (reference sequence). This chain's CDR3 is CSAQHQETQNC.